The 10 T cell receptor beta chains presented below share a single source sample, sequenced in a study of lymphopenia after photon versus proton radiotherapy. Using immunoSEQ multiplex PCR, the repertoire was profiled, and TCRdb retains in-frame clones only, with some absent. Found here are some 30,000 clones, 89% of them singletons; the top ten hold 6.5% to 8.5%. The sample here was peripheral blood, taken from a patient treated with proton-based radiotherapy. Receptors originate from a woman in her 70s with pancreatic cancer. Some clones in this sample may be carry-over from other donors' samples.

J is TRBJ1-2 and V is TRBV28; 10 bases are a match to TRBD1. The CDR3 spans 15 residues. V shed 6 bases and J 4 bases; nucleotides not matched to a gene: 8. CDR1 and CDR2 (germline): MDHEN, SYDVKM. The CDR3, as DNA: TGTGCCAGCAGATCCGGGACAGGGGCCCTCTATGGCTACACCTTC. Translating it yields CASRSGTGALYGYTF.

The chain couples TRBV7-8 to TRBJ2-1; no reliable D call. This CDR3 is built from 14 residues. V lost 5 bases and J 7 bases, leaving 15 bases between the germline ends. CDR1 is SGHVS and CDR2 is FQNEAQ in the germline V gene. CDR3 amino acids: CASSRSTSSNEQFF. CDR3 DNA: TGTGCCAGCAGCCGCTCGACCTCTTCAAATGAGCAGTTCTTC.

The gene calls are TRBV19 and TRBJ2-3; D ambiguous. This CDR3 has 13 residues. Germline V gene data show CDR1 as LNHDA and CDR2 as SQIVND (reference sequence). V lost 7 bases, J lost 0 bases, and 8 bases lay in between. This CDR3 is CASTRTSTDTQYF. CDR3 DNA: TGTGCCAGTACCCGGACCAGCACAGATACGCAGTATTTT.

The chain couples TRBV7-2 to TRBJ2-1; D not resolved. The CDR3 covers 14 residues. CDR1 is SGHTA, CDR2 FQGNSA, per germline. V was clipped by 0 bases and J by 1 base, with 4 bases between them. The CDR3 coding sequence is TGTGCCAGCAGCTTAGCAATATCCTACAATGAGCAGTTCTTC. Its translation is CASSLAISYNEQFF.

The chain has TRBV19 and TRBJ2-5, with unresolved D. Trimming stripped 5 bases from V and 1 base from J, with 2 bases between. CDR1 and CDR2 (germline): LNHDA, SQIVND (reference sequence). The CDR3 consists of 11 residues. The CDR3 loop reads CASSVQETQYF. CDR3 coding DNA: TGTGCCAGTAGTGTCCAAGAGACCCAGTACTTC.

The chain links TRBV19 to TRBJ2-6; 8 nucleotides match TRBD1. CDR1 LNHDA and CDR2 SQIVND come from the germline V gene (reference sequence). Unmatched junction bases numbered 7, after V lost 0 bases and J lost 0 bases. This CDR3 has 19 amino acids. The CDR3, as DNA: TGTGCCAGTAGTATAGATGACAGGGGCCCCCGCTCTGGGGCCAACGTCCTGACTTTC. This translates into CASSIDDRGPRSGANVLTF.

The CDR3 DNA sequence: TGTGCCATCAAAGAGAACACTGAAGCTTTCTTT. Translation gives CAIKENTEAFF. V gene TRBV10-3 combines with J gene TRBJ1-1; D is unclear. The CDR3 runs 11 residues. Germline V gene data show CDR1 as ENHRY and CDR2 as SYGVKD. V lost 7 bases to trimming and J lost 1 base, with 4 bases between them.

The CDR3 DNA follows: TGTGCCAGTAGTAACTTCGCGGGAGGGAGCACAGATACGCAGTATTTT. Its protein is CASSNFAGGSTDTQYF. The V and J genes are TRBV19 and TRBJ2-3, with 9 bases aligning to TRBD2. V was clipped by 4 bases and J by 0 bases; unmatched bases: 5. Germline V gene sequence: CDR1 LNHDA, CDR2 SQIVND (reference sequence). The CDR3 sequence is 16 residues long.

This clone was found a few times. This chain connects TRBV4-1 to TRBJ1-3, with a possible D match to TRBD1 (5 bases). The CDR3 loop spans 17 amino acids. CDR1 and CDR2 from the germline V gene are MGHRA and YSYEKL. Trimming shortened V by 0 bases and J by 0 bases, and 12 bases separated the two germline ends. The CDR3 protein is CASSQELGHLSGNTIYF. In DNA form, the CDR3 reads TGCGCCAGCAGCCAAGAGCTCGGACACCTCTCTGGAAACACCATATATTTT.

The table lists this clone with a count of one. V gene TRBV5-1 combines with J gene TRBJ2-1; perhaps TRBD2 as D (5 bases). CDR1 is SGHRS and CDR2 is YFSETQ in the germline V gene. CDR3 length: 14 residues. Trimming cost V 5 bases and J 10 bases, with 19 bases left between them. For the CDR3, the DNA is TGCGCCAGCAGTATAACGGCGCAGAGGGAGGAGCAGTTCTTC. Protein sequence: CASSITAQREEQFF.